Shown below are 12 T cell receptor beta chains from a single sample sequenced in a study of cytomegalovirus exposure and HLA in healthy donors. Data came from immunoSEQ multiplex PCR; TCRdb stores just in-frame clones and leaves some out. The data contain more than 200,000 clones, 90% of them singletons. Material: PBMCs. These receptor sequences come from a woman in her thirties in good health and CMV-seronegative.

The chain employs TRBV5-6 and TRBJ2-3; D is possibly TRBD1 (8 bases). Germline CDR1 and CDR2: SGHDT and YYEEEE. Trimming took 2 bases from V and 1 from J, leaving 11 bases between them. The CDR3 is made up of 15 amino acids. CDR3 sequence (DNA): TGTGCCAGCAGCTTACAGGGGGGGGGCACAGATACGCAGTATTTT. Protein: CASSLQGGGTDTQYF.

The V gene is TRBV28, the J gene TRBJ2-1, with 8 positions matching TRBD2. This CDR3 contains 15 residues. CDR1 MDHEN and CDR2 SYDVKM come from the germline V gene. Trimming cost V 7 bases and J 0 bases; bases outside gene matches: 5. CDR3: CASNRGTSSYNEQFF. CDR3 DNA sequence: TGTGCCAGCAATCGCGGGACTAGCTCCTACAATGAGCAGTTCTTC.

The chain combines TRBV6-5 with TRBJ1-2; 9 bases align to TRBD1. The V gene end was trimmed by 5 bases and the J gene end by 4 bases; junction bases not matched to a gene: 8. Germline V CDR1 and CDR2: MNHEY, SVGAGI. The CDR3 extends over 15 amino acids. This chain's CDR3 is CASSRPGQGFYGYTF. The CDR3, as DNA: TGTGCCAGCAGTCGTCCGGGACAGGGCTTCTATGGCTACACCTTC.

This clone was detected only once. This chain links TRBV13 with TRBJ1-1; 10 bases agree with TRBD1. With 0 bases clipped from V and 5 bases from J, the junction kept 3 bases outside the gene matches. The CDR3 runs 15 residues. Germline CDR1 and CDR2: PRHDT and FYEKMQ (reference sequence). The CDR3 loop is CASSLGGQGWTEAFF. CDR3 DNA: TGTGCCAGCAGCTTAGGGGGACAGGGGTGGACTGAAGCTTTCTTT.

This chain connects TRBV4-2 to TRBJ2-3; D ambiguous. V lost 1 base to trimming and J lost 2 bases, with 10 bases between them. The CDR3 runs to 15 residues. Germline CDR1 and CDR2: LGHNA and YNFKEQ. CDR3 in amino acids: CASSQVRTVTDTQYF. The CDR3 region has the DNA TGTGCCAGCAGCCAAGTGAGGACGGTCACAGATACGCAGTATTTT.

The chain is built from TRBV29-1 and TRBJ2-7; 9 positions agree with TRBD2. V shed 6 bases, J shed 3 bases, and the junction held 9 bases outside the gene matches. The CDR3 is 14 amino acids. Germline CDR1 is SQVTM and CDR2 is ANQGSEA. The CDR3 reads CSVGTSLNRYEQYF. The DNA of the CDR3 is TGCAGCGTAGGGACTAGCCTAAATCGCTACGAGCAGTACTTC.

This chain uses TRBV5-1 with TRBJ2-5; no clear D gene. Germline V gene lookup returns CDR1 SGHRS and CDR2 YFSETQ. The CDR3 consists of 16 residues. V was pared by 0 bases and J by 4 bases, with 16 bases between. CDR3: CASSLGSSLLIETQYF. CDR3 nucleotide sequence: TGCGCCAGCAGCTTGGGGAGTTCCCTTCTAATAGAGACCCAGTACTTC.

The chain has TRBV6-1 and TRBJ1-2; a possible D gene is TRBD1 (5 bases). The CDR3 contains 12 residues. Germline V gene lookup returns CDR1 MNHNS and CDR2 SASEGT. V was clipped by 3 bases and J by 8 bases, with 10 bases between them. CDR3 coding DNA: TGTGCCAGCAGTGACCCAGGGCAAGGCTACACCTTC. Its translation is CASSDPGQGYTF.

The genes are TRBV30 and TRBJ1-2; the D gene is possibly TRBD1 (6 bases). V lost 0 bases and J 4 bases, leaving 9 bases between the germline ends. CDR3 length: 13 residues. CDR1 is GTSNPN and CDR2 is SVGIG in the germline V gene (reference sequence). CDR3 protein: CAWSVRGAYGYTF. The CDR3 DNA reads as TGTGCCTGGAGTGTACGGGGGGCCTATGGCTACACCTTC.

The V call is TRBV6-1, the J call TRBJ1-4, with D perhaps matching TRBD1 (6 bases). Germline CDR1 and CDR2: MNHNS and SASEGT. This CDR3 contains 14 residues. V lost 3 bases and J lost 7, with 12 bases in between. The DNA of the CDR3 is TGTGCCAGCAGTGAGAAAGGGGGGAGTGAAAAACTGTTTTTT. It codes for CASSEKGGSEKLFF.

The chain joins TRBV11-2 to TRBJ1-1; unclear D gene. The germline V gene has CDR1 SGHAT and CDR2 FQNNGV. The ends were cut back, 1 base at V and 4 bases at J, with 16 bases in the middle. This CDR3 has 16 residues. DNA for the CDR3: TGTGCCAGCAGCTTAGTATCCTATGGGGATAGCACTGAAGCTTTCTTT. Encoded protein: CASSLVSYGDSTEAFF.

This clone showed up just once. The chain combines TRBV5-1 with TRBJ1-2; 7 bases map to TRBD1. The CDR3 extends over 13 amino acids. Germline-derived CDR1 and CDR2 are SGHRS and YFSETQ. V gave up 4 bases and J gave up 10 bases; unmatched junction bases: 10. The CDR3 spells CASSPGGTVNYTF. The CDR3 nucleotides read TGCGCCAGCAGCCCAGGGGGGACGGTCAACTACACCTTC. Supplemented by reference TRBV5-1 and TRBJ1-2, the full variable domain reads KAGVTQTPRYLIKTRGQQVTLSCSPISGHRSVSWYQQTPGQGLQFLFEYFSETQRNKGNFPGRFSGRQFSNSRSEMNVSTLELGDSALYLCASSPGGTVNYTFGSGTRLTVV.